The next 4 T cell receptor beta chains were all read from a single sample in a study of shared clonotypes between healthy human individuals. Some clones are missing from TCRdb's copy, which holds only in-frame ones; the method was immunoSEQ multiplex PCR. This sample carries some 2.4 million clones, 93% of them seen once, and the ten largest clones take about 0.38%. The specimen was naive CD4+ T cells from PBMCs. Subset of the sample: CD45RA+ positively selected. The receptors stem from a man in his late teens or twenties in good health. Some clones in this sample may be carry-over from other donors' samples.

This chain joins TRBV7-8 and TRBJ1-2; 12 bases line up with TRBD1. Germline V gene lookup returns CDR1 SGHVS and CDR2 FQNEAQ. The CDR3 totals 17 residues. The V and J ends lost 5 bases and 6 bases, in that order; junction bases with no gene match: 13. CDR3 DNA: TGTGCCAGCAGCGTAGGGGACGGGACAGGGGGCAAAAATGGCTACACCTTC. This encodes CASSVGDGTGGKNGYTF. Together with reference TRBV7-8 and TRBJ1-2, the CDR3 gives the full variable domain: GAGVSQSPRYKVAKRGQDVALRCDPISGHVSLFWYQQALGQGPEFLTYFQNEAQLDKSGLPSDRFFAERPEGSVSTLKIQRTQQEDSAVYLCASSVGDGTGGKNGYTFGSGTRLTVV.

This chain uses TRBV7-7 with TRBJ2-2, with TRBD1 matching over 9 bases. Germline values: CDR1 SSHAT, CDR2 FNYEAQ (reference sequence). Trimming removed 6 bases from V and 5 bases from J; junction bases left unmatched: 10. The length of the CDR3 is 16 residues. In DNA, the CDR3 is TGTGCCAGCAGTCGAACCGGGACAGGGTATACCGGGGAGCTGTTTTTT. It yields the protein CASSRTGTGYTGELFF.

The rearrangement joins TRBV2 to TRBJ2-1; D unresolved. Looked up from germline, CDR1 is SNHLY and CDR2 is FYNNEI. The CDR3 covers 11 residues. Trimming pared 3 bases from V and 10 bases from J, leaving 7 bases between. In nucleotides, the CDR3 is TGTGCCAGCAGTGACTGGACCGAGCAGTTCTTC. Translated, it gives CASSDWTEQFF.

V is TRBV10-1 and J is TRBJ2-1, with 9 bases fitting TRBD2. V shed 8 bases and J 0 bases; nucleotides not matched to a gene: 5. The CDR3 runs to 15 residues. Germline V gene data show CDR1 as WNHNN and CDR2 as SYGVQD (reference sequence). In DNA, the CDR3 is TGCGCCAGCTCCCCAGCGGGGGGCTCCTACAATGAGCAGTTCTTC. It translates to CASSPAGGSYNEQFF.